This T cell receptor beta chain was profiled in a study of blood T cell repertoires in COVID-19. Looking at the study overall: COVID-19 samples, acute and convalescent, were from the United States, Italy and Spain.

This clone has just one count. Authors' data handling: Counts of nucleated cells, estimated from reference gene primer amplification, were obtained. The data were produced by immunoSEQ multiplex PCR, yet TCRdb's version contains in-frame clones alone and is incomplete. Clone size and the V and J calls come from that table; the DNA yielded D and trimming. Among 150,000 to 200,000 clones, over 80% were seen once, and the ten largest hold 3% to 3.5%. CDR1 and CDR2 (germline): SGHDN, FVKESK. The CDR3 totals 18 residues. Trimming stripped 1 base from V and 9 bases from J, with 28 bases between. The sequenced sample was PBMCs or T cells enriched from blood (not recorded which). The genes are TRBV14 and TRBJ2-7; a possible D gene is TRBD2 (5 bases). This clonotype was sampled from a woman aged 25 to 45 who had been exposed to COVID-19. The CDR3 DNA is TGTGCCAGCAGCCAAGTAATGGGAGATTGGGCCGACCTGCGGATGCAGTACTTC. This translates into CASSQVMGDWADLRMQYF.